This T cell receptor beta chain was identified in a study of CD8 T cells in ankylosing spondylitis. A few counts support this clonotype. Because the CDR3 is missing its conserved closing phenylalanine or tryptophan, this is likely a read error. The limits of the CDR3 on the DNA are not certain, so only TCRdb's listed CDR3 is given. The CDR3 is 11 residues long, ends included. From germline, CDR1 is MDHEN and CDR2 SYDVKM. TCRdb re-derived calls from the 5' RACE reads in MiXCR, one entry per CDR3 protein. The sample records roughly 68,000 distinct CDR3 sequences, about 6% being singletons. The chain uses TRBV28 and TRBJ2-4; the D call in the table, TRBD1, was not verified against the DNA. The clonotype originates from a male donor with ankylosing spondylitis. Sample: synovial fluid, either unsorted or a sorted T cell fraction (not recorded which). The chain's CDR3 is CASSLPTVLLT.